This T cell receptor (beta chain) was profiled in a study of CXCR3-negative and CXCR3-positive naive CD8 T cells. On the study more broadly: Each library held about 1.5 +/- 0.3 million TRB reads, approximately 130 million in total.

It was by 5' RACE with UMI labels that the TRB cDNA libraries were prepared. One entry per CDR3 protein, without DNA, is what TCRdb gives after re-calling the 5' RACE reads. This sample's clone table lists 75,000 or so distinct CDR3 sequences. Study observations and caveats: Memory CD8+ cells had much lower diversity, and both naive subsets had comparably high diversity.

A note on this clonotype: Its antigen is unidentified.

This CDR3 is 14 amino acids long. CDR1 and CDR2 from the germline V gene are SGHVS and FNYEAQ. Subsets of CD8+ T cells were each sorted in triplicate at 300,000 cells apiece. By phenotype, naive CD8+ T cells were CD45RO-CCR7+CD27+CD95-. This chain connects TRBV7-6 to TRBJ2-7; TCRdb lists TRBD1, though no DNA is available to test this call. This TCR was recovered from a human donor in good health. Some clones in this sample may be carry-over from other donors' samples. Sequencing was performed on naive CXCR3- CD8+ T cells from blood. Subset given: CD45RO-CCR7+CD27+CD95- naive CD8+ T cells lacking CXCR3 (TNR3-). CDR3 region: CASSPGTGINEQFF.